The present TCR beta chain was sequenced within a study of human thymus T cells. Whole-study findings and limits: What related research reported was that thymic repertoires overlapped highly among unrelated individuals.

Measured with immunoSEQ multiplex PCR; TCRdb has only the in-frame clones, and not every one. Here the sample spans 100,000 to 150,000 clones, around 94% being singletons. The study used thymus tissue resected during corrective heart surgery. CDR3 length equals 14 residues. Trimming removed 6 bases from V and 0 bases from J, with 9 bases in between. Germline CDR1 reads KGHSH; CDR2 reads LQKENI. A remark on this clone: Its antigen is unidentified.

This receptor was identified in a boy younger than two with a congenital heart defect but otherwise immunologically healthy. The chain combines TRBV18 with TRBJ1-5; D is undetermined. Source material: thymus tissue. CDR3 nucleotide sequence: TGTGCCAGCTCGAGGGTCAATAGCAATCAGCCCCAGCATTTT. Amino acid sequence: CASSRVNSNQPQHF. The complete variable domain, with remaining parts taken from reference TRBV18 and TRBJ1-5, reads NAGVMQNPRHLVRRRGQEARLRCSPMKGHSHVYWYRQLPEEGLKFMVYLQKENIIDESGMPKERFSAEFPKEGPSILRIQQVVRGDSAAYFCASSRVNSNQPQHFGDGTRLSIL.